Presented here are 3 T cell receptor beta chains from one specimen sequenced in a study of cytomegalovirus exposure and HLA in healthy donors. With 60 Vbeta and 13 Jbeta primers, the PCR was carried out. The repertoire was sequenced with immunoSEQ multiplex PCR; TCRdb's copy has only in-frame clones and lacks some. The table lists fewer than 90,000 clones, about 75% of them singletons. The sample taken for sequencing was PBMCs. These receptor sequences come from a female donor in good health and CMV-seronegative.

The chain combines TRBV9 with TRBJ1-3, with 8 positions matching TRBD1. This CDR3 is 15 amino acids long. CDR1 is SGDLS, CDR2 YYNGEE, per germline. Trimming removed 4 bases from V and 4 bases from J; junction bases left unmatched: 7. The CDR3 coding sequence is TGTGCCAGCAGCCTCGGACAGGGCGTCGGAAACACCATATATTTT. This sequence encodes CASSLGQGVGNTIYF.

The CDR3 reads CASSSGQPSDTQYF. DNA of the CDR3: TGTGCCAGCTCCTCGGGACAGCCCTCAGATACGCAGTATTTT. V usage is TRBV9 and J usage is TRBJ2-3, with 7 bases identical to TRBD1. With 7 bases clipped from V and 4 bases from J, the junction kept 9 bases outside the gene matches. Germline V lookup: CDR1 SGDLS, CDR2 YYNGEE. This CDR3 has 14 residues.

DNA for the CDR3: TGCGCCAGCAGCCTGACAGGGATGTCGGACACTGAAGCTTTCTTT. It is translated as CASSLTGMSDTEAFF. The rearrangement links TRBV5-1 to TRBJ1-1; 7 bases are a match to TRBD1. Germline CDR1 SGHRS, CDR2 YFSETQ. The CDR3 covers 15 residues. J was trimmed by 3 bases and V by 4 bases; bases with no gene match: 9.